One sample yielded the 9 T cell receptor beta chains listed below, sequenced in a study of shared clonotypes between healthy human individuals (dated by TCRdb to about 2020). The method was the immunoSEQ multiplex PCR assay. TCRdb took over this immuneACCESS table, retaining in-frame rearrangements with V and J assigned. Such tables are incomplete; in checked studies, under half of the missing clones stem from an unresolved V gene, and the remainder is unexplained. This sample gives roughly 550,000 clones in total; over 95% of them show up just once. The ten largest clones capture about 0.11% of the sample. CD8 naive samples consisted of CD45RO-negative cells that were positively selected for CCR7, yielding a CD45RA+CCR7+ population without TemRA cells. The sample consisted of naive CD8+ T cells sorted from blood. In the paper's terms, the cell subset or site label means: CD45RA+CCR7+. The receptors were gathered from a woman aged 25 to 39 in good health.

The rearrangement uses TRBV30 and TRBJ2-5; D not certain. The CDR3 spans 11 residues. Per the germline V gene, CDR1 is GTSNPN and CDR2 is SVGIG (reference sequence). With 2 bases removed from V and 4 bases from J, the gap between germline ends came to 5 bases. The CDR3 nucleotides read TGTGCCTGGAGTCTGATAGAGACCCAGTACTTC. Its protein product is CAWSLIETQYF. The entire variable domain, with the rest obtained from reference TRBV30 and TRBJ2-5, is as follows: SQTIHQWPATLVQPVGSPLSLECTVEGTSNPNLYWYRQAAGRGLQLLFYSVGIGQISSEVPQNLSASRPQDRQFILSSKKLLLSDSGFYLCAWSLIETQYFGPGTRLLVL.

The rearrangement joins TRBV10-3 to TRBJ2-1; TRBD2 is a possible D gene (7 bases). Trimming shortened V by 0 bases and J by 6 bases, and 15 bases separated the two germline ends. CDR3 length: 16 residues. CDR1 and CDR2 (germline): ENHRY, SYGVKD. CDR3 sequence reads: CAISESGAGEFNEQFF. The DNA of the CDR3 is TGTGCCATCAGTGAGTCGGGGGCGGGAGAGTTCAATGAGCAGTTCTTC.

The chain links TRBV2 to TRBJ2-7, with 11 positions matching TRBD1. V lost 4 bases and J lost 0; bases outside the gene matches: 8. The germline gives CDR1 SNHLY, CDR2 FYNNEI. This CDR3 comprises 17 residues. CDR3 region: CASSVNPGTGGSYEQYF. CDR3 nucleotide sequence: TGTGCCAGCAGTGTCAACCCCGGGACAGGGGGCTCCTACGAGCAGTACTTC. Combining the CDR3 with reference TRBV2 and TRBJ2-7 gives the whole variable domain EPEVTQTPSHQVTQMGQEVILRCVPISNHLYFYWYRQILGQKVEFLVSFYNNEISEKSEIFDDQFSVERPDGSNFTLKIRSTKLEDSAMYFCASSVNPGTGGSYEQYFGPGTRLTVT.

The V call is TRBV28, the J call TRBJ2-7, with 7 bases matching TRBD1. V lost 6 bases and J lost 1; bases outside the gene matches: 6. This CDR3 is built from 14 residues. CDR1 and CDR2 (germline): MDHEN, SYDVKM. In DNA, the CDR3 is TGTGCCAGCAGCGACACAGGGGCGTCCTACGAGCAGTACTTC. Amino acids: CASSDTGASYEQYF.

The table lists this clone with a count of one. The chain links TRBV4-1 to TRBJ2-7; D is undetermined. The germline V gene has CDR1 MGHRA and CDR2 YSYEKL. The CDR3 totals 17 residues. Trimming took off 0 bases at V and 0 bases at J, with 15 bases between the two ends. The CDR3 is CASSQDSRTVTSYEQYF. For the CDR3, the DNA is TGCGCCAGCAGCCAAGATTCACGGACGGTGACCTCCTACGAGCAGTACTTC.

About this clone itself: The germline gene is not matched at one end of the junction; a read error may be the cause. V gene TRBV2 combines with J gene TRBJ1-5, with unresolved D. There are 10 residues in the CDR3. In germline, CDR1 is SNHLY, CDR2 FYNNEI. The CDR3 DNA is TGTGCCAGCAGTGAAGCAGTGGGGTATTTT. It is translated as CASSEAVGYF.

This clone came up once. The genes are TRBV28 and TRBJ1-5; the match to TRBD1 covers 8 bases. After removal of 3 bases from V and 4 bases from J, the junction contained 5 bases not matched to a gene. Germline V CDR1 and CDR2: MDHEN, SYDVKM. The CDR3 is 15 residues long. CDR3 bases: TGTGCCAGCAGTTTTACAGGGGGAGGTAATCAGCCCCAGCATTTT. It encodes CASSFTGGGNQPQHF.

V and J are TRBV28 and TRBJ1-4; D is undetermined. Germline V CDR1 and CDR2: MDHEN, SYDVKM. V gave up 2 bases and J gave up 0 bases, with 7 bases separating them. CDR3 length: 15 amino acids. CDR3 loop: CASSLRATTNEKLFF. Written as DNA, the CDR3 is TGTGCCAGCAGTTTACGGGCCACAACTAATGAAAAACTGTTTTTT.

The gene calls are TRBV5-1 and TRBJ1-1; 7 positions match TRBD1. The germline CDR1 and CDR2 sequences are SGHRS and YFSETQ. CDR3 length equals 13 residues. V was clipped by 3 bases and J by 7 bases; unmatched bases: 6. The CDR3 DNA reads as TGCGCCAGCAGCTCGCCCAGGGGGGATGAAGCTTTCTTT. The encoded protein is CASSSPRGDEAFF.